The clone carrying this T cell receptor beta chain was observed a single time. The antigen is undetermined. The data were taken from a study of cytomegalovirus exposure and HLA in healthy donors. Study-level background: Of all 360 or so donors who were genotyped, 70% to 85% belonged to the Caucasian-associated ancestry cluster. Findings and limits, study-wide: Rare TCR sequences dominated, though some public TCRs recurred in many donors. Cytomegalovirus association was assigned to around 150 TCR beta chains. Rates of TCR association differed by HLA locus in a later analysis, with DRB1 highest and HLA-C lowest.

Primers for the PCR totalled 60 Vbeta and 13 Jbeta. Only in-frame clones appear in the TCRdb table, and some are missing; sequencing was by immunoSEQ multiplex PCR. This repertoire shows 65,000 to 70,000 clones, around 91% found once; its top ten account for about 12%. Germline-derived CDR1 and CDR2 are WSHSY and SAAADI. This CDR3 has 17 amino acids. Trimming took 0 bases from V and 0 from J, leaving 15 bases between them. The sequencing sample was made of PBMCs. This chain connects TRBV10-2 to TRBJ2-7, with D maybe TRBD2 (6 bases). The TCR comes from a woman in her twenties or thirties in good health and CMV-seropositive. CDR3 DNA sequence: TGCGCCAGCAGTGAGTCGAATTTCCGGGAGCCCTCCTACGAGCAGTACTTC. It translates to CASSESNFREPSYEQYF.